This is a list of T cell receptor beta chains from one sample in a study of cytomegalovirus exposure and HLA in healthy donors. Method: immunoSEQ multiplex PCR; TCRdb's copy keeps in-frame clones and lacks some. Of about 97,000 clones in the sample, over 75% were seen once. Material: PBMCs. The receptor set was obtained from a man aged 35 to 55 in good health and CMV-seropositive. Each CDR3 is given with its conserved first and last residue. The D gene is left open where the match is weak. A clone size is listed for some rows: how often the clone was seen (once, few, many), or a class if it is expanded.

D gene	clone size	J gene	CDR3 length	V gene	CDR3 DNA	CDR3 protein
-	-	TRBJ1-1	12	TRBV7-6	TGTGCCAGCAGCCAACTTAACACTGAAGCTTTCTTT	CASSQLNTEAFF
TRBD2	few	TRBJ2-2	17	TRBV11-2	TGTGCCAGCATCGGACTAGCGGGAGCGGGTTCCACCGGGGAGCTGTTTTTT	CASIGLAGAGSTGELFF
TRBD1	-	TRBJ1-4	16	TRBV11-2	TGTGCCAGCAGATTCGGACAGGGCTTAGCTAATGAAAAACTGTTTTTT	CASRFGQGLANEKLFF
TRBD1	-	TRBJ2-7	15	TRBV10-1	TGCGCCAGCAGTGAGAGAACAGGGGTGTACTACGAGCAGTACTTC	CASSERTGVYYEQYF
TRBD1	-	TRBJ1-4	15	TRBV28	TGTGCCAGCAGTTCCCTAGCAGGGGGAGGTGAAAAACTGTTTTTT	CASSSLAGGGEKLFF
-	-	TRBJ1-4	13	TRBV7-9	TGTGCCAGCAGCCGAAAGGAGAATGAAAAACTGTTTTTT	CASSRKENEKLFF
TRBD2	-	TRBJ2-1	18	TRBV7-9	TGTGCCAGCAGCTTCCGACTAGCGGGAGACGTCGTAGATAATGAGCAGTTCTTC	CASSFRLAGDVVDNEQFF
-	-	TRBJ2-6	17	TRBV27	TGTGCCAGCAGTGGGGGACAAGGCGACTCTGGGGCCAACGTCCTGACTTTC	CASSGGQGDSGANVLTF
-	-	TRBJ2-7	13	TRBV29-1	TGCAGCGTTGTATCGGGGTTCGGGTACGAGCAGTACTTC	CSVVSGFGYEQYF
-	-	TRBJ2-1	15	TRBV6-1	TGTGCCAGCAGTGAAATGAGCTCTATTCTAAATGAGCAGTTCTTC	CASSEMSSILNEQFF
-	-	TRBJ2-3	15	TRBV5-4	TGTGCCAGCAGCTTGGGTGATACAGGCACAGATACGCAGTATTTT	CASSLGDTGTDTQYF
TRBD1	-	TRBJ1-1	16	TRBV27	TGTGCCAGCAGTGTCCGGGACAGGCGTCGAAACACTGAAGCTTTCTTT	CASSVRDRRRNTEAFF
-	-	TRBJ1-1	15	TRBV4-1	TGCGCCAGCAGCCGGGCCTTCGGGGAGGGCACTGAAGCTTTCTTT	CASSRAFGEGTEAFF
TRBD2	-	TRBJ2-1	15	TRBV5-8	TGTGCCAGCAGCTTGGGGACTAGCGGGAGCAATGAGCAGTTCTTC	CASSLGTSGSNEQFF
-	few	TRBJ2-6	13	TRBV5-6	TGTGCCAGCAGCTTAAGTGGGGCCAACGGCCTGACTTTC	CASSLSGANGLTF
-	-	TRBJ2-5	14	TRBV4-1	TGCGCCAGCAGCCAAGGCCGGGGTCAAGAGACCCAGTACTTC	CASSQGRGQETQYF
TRBD1	-	TRBJ2-3	14	TRBV23-1	TGCGCCAGCACTCCGGGACAGGGTATAGATACGCAGTATTTT	CASTPGQGIDTQYF
-	-	TRBJ1-1	16	TRBV28	TGTGCCAGCAGTCCGAGGACACTGGGGTTGAACACTGAAGCTTTCTTT	CASSPRTLGLNTEAFF
-	-	TRBJ2-6	15	TRBV15	TGTGCCACCAGCATACAGGGCCCCGGGGCCAACGTCCTGACTTTC	CATSIQGPGANVLTF
-	-	TRBJ2-4	14	TRBV5-1	TGCGCCAGCAGCTTGACAGGGTCCGTGGACATTCAGTACTTC	CASSLTGSVDIQYF
-	-	TRBJ1-3	13	TRBV5-1	TGCGCCAGCAGCCGGGACATTGGAAACACCATATATTTT	CASSRDIGNTIYF
TRBD1	few	TRBJ1-4	15	TRBV11-2	TGTGCCAGCAGCTTAGACGGGACAGGGTCTGGAAAACTGTTTTTT	CASSLDGTGSGKLFF
-	-	TRBJ2-7	14	TRBV13	TGTGCCAGCAGCTTAGGCAGGGGAAGCTACGAGCAGTACTTC	CASSLGRGSYEQYF
-	-	TRBJ1-2	15	TRBV28	TGTGCCAGCACGTGGAGGGTGAGCTCTAACTATGGCTACACCTTC	CASTWRVSSNYGYTF
-	-	TRBJ1-1	12	TRBV7-9	TGTGCCAGCAGCTTCACGGGGGTGGACGCTTTCTTT	CASSFTGVDAFF
TRBD2	-	TRBJ2-1	15	TRBV6-1	TGTGCCAGCAGTGAAGATCTAGCGGGAGGGAATGAGCAGTTCTTC	CASSEDLAGGNEQFF
-	-	TRBJ2-5	13	TRBV30	TGTGCCTGGAGTGGGACATTTCAAGAGACCCAGTACTTC	CAWSGTFQETQYF
-	-	TRBJ1-2	13	TRBV7-9	TGTGCCAGCAGCTTAGGGCAGGGCCATGGCTACACCTTC	CASSLGQGHGYTF
-	-	TRBJ2-5	11	TRBV20-1	TGCAGCCCTACCCGGGACCGGGAGCAGTACTTC	CSPTRDREQYF
TRBD1	-	TRBJ2-4	15	TRBV9	TGTGCCAGCAGCGTACAGGGGGAAGCCAAAAACATTCAGTACTTC	CASSVQGEAKNIQYF
-	-	TRBJ1-5	14	TRBV6-1	TGTGCCAGCAGTGGTTCGGGGGGGTATCAGCCCCAGCATTTT	CASSGSGGYQPQHF
-	-	TRBJ1-3	15	TRBV19	TGTGCCAGTAGTATGCAGGGCAACTCTGGAAACACCATATATTTT	CASSMQGNSGNTIYF
TRBD2	-	TRBJ2-3	14	TRBV27	TGTGCCAGCAGTTTGGGGACTACTTCAGATACGCAGTATTTT	CASSLGTTSDTQYF
TRBD1	-	TRBJ2-4	16	TRBV18	TGTGCCAGCTCCGAAACGTCGGGACAGGGGGTGAACATTCAGTACTTC	CASSETSGQGVNIQYF
-	-	TRBJ1-3	15	TRBV9	TGTGCCAGCAGCGTAGAGTCGAGATCTGGAAACACCATATATTTT	CASSVESRSGNTIYF
-	-	TRBJ2-1	19	TRBV5-1	TGCGCCAGCAGCTTGGACAGGAGACTAGTAAAGACGTCCTACAATGAGCAGTTCTTC	CASSLDRRLVKTSYNEQFF
TRBD2	-	TRBJ2-7	15	TRBV2	TGTGCCAGCAGGGCCGGGACTAGCGGGGGGAACGAGCAGTACTTC	CASRAGTSGGNEQYF
TRBD2	-	TRBJ2-2	14	TRBV7-2	TGTGCCAGTCTAGCGGGAGGATGGACCGGGGAGCTGTTTTTT	CASLAGGWTGELFF
TRBD1	-	TRBJ2-7	14	TRBV5-1	TGCGCCAGCAGCTGGGGACAGGGGGTTTACGAGCAGTACTTC	CASSWGQGVYEQYF
TRBD2	-	TRBJ2-5	14	TRBV6-1	TGTGCCAGCAGTGGGCGCCTAGCGGGAGAGACCCAGTACTTC	CASSGRLAGETQYF
TRBD1	-	TRBJ2-1	17	TRBV28	TGTGCCAGCAGTCCCGCTATCGGGACAGGGAATTACAATGAGCAGTTCTTC	CASSPAIGTGNYNEQFF
-	-	TRBJ2-7	13	TRBV4-1	TGCGCCAGCAGCCAAACTCAGGGGCTCGAGCAGTACTTC	CASSQTQGLEQYF
TRBD1	-	TRBJ1-6	17	TRBV27	TGTGCCAGCAGTCGGGGACAGCTCAGCTCCTATAATTCACCCCTCCACTTT	CASSRGQLSSYNSPLHF
-	-	TRBJ1-5	17	TRBV2	TGTGCCAGCAGGTACCGCCCAGGATCACTTAGCAATCAGCCCCAGCATTTT	CASRYRPGSLSNQPQHF
TRBD1	once	TRBJ1-5	14	TRBV7-9	TGTGCCAGCAGCTTTACAGGGGGCAATCAGCCCCAGCATTTT	CASSFTGGNQPQHF
TRBD1	-	TRBJ2-7	15	TRBV2	TGTGCCAGCAACGAGGACAGGGCTAGCACGTACGAGCAGTACTTC	CASNEDRASTYEQYF
-	-	TRBJ2-5	17	TRBV7-9	TGTGCCAGCAGCTTAATCGAAGGGGGGACAGATGGAGAGACCCAGTACTTC	CASSLIEGGTDGETQYF
TRBD1	once	TRBJ1-2	12	TRBV19	TGTGCCAGTAGTGGGACAGGGGGCGGCTACACCTTC	CASSGTGGGYTF
-	-	TRBJ2-3	12	TRBV6-6	TGTGCCAGCAGTTTCGAGTCAGATACGCAGTATTTT	CASSFESDTQYF
-	-	TRBJ1-6	16	TRBV19	TGTGCCAGTAGTATAGATGGGGGAGGCGGAATTCAGGTCCTCCACTTT	CASSIDGGGGIQVLHF
-	-	TRBJ2-7	11	TRBV5-4	TGTGCCTCTCGCGGGGTCGGGGAGCAGTACTTC	CASRGVGEQYF
TRBD1	-	TRBJ2-7	16	TRBV5-1	TGCGCCAGCAGCGGTGGGACAGGGGGTAATTCCTACGAGCAGTACTTC	CASSGGTGGNSYEQYF
-	-	TRBJ1-1	13	TRBV9	TGTGCCAGCAGCGTAGATATGAACACTGAAGCTTTCTTT	CASSVDMNTEAFF
-	-	TRBJ1-5	14	TRBV19	TGTGCCAGTAGTATAGGGCCCTTCCCACAGCCCCAGCATTTT	CASSIGPFPQPQHF